Each of the 5 T cell receptor beta chains below was sequenced from the same sample in a study of blood T cell repertoires in COVID-19. The assay was immunoSEQ multiplex PCR, and TCRdb's table has in-frame clones only and misses some. The sample carries 35,000 to 40,000 clones, around 82% recorded once. The sample was peripheral blood. The receptors come from an older man with acute or convalescent COVID-19.

The chain links TRBV5-6 to TRBJ2-5; D unclear. With 0 bases removed from V and 3 bases from J, the gap between germline ends came to 9 bases. There are 14 residues in the CDR3. CDR1 is SGHDT and CDR2 is YYEEEE in the germline V gene. CDR3: CASSLVGQEETQYF. The CDR3 coding sequence is TGTGCCAGCAGCTTGGTGGGCCAAGAAGAGACCCAGTACTTC.

The genes are TRBV5-6 and TRBJ2-5, with 10 bases aligning to TRBD1. With 3 bases clipped from V and 6 bases from J, the junction kept 5 bases outside the gene matches. The CDR3 loop spans 14 amino acids. Germline loops: CDR1 SGHDT, CDR2 YYEEEE. CDR3 bases: TGTGCCAGCAGCTCCCGGGACAGGGGAAAGACCCAGTACTTC. It translates to CASSSRDRGKTQYF.

The CDR3, as DNA: TGTGCCAGTAGTTCGGGTTGGACTGAAGCTTTCTTT. The encoded protein is CASSSGWTEAFF. The rearrangement links TRBV19 to TRBJ1-1; no firm D call. The germline V gene has CDR1 LNHDA and CDR2 SQIVND (reference sequence). The germline V and J ends were trimmed by 5 bases and 5 bases, with 9 bases remaining between them. This CDR3 comprises 12 residues. The full variable domain, rest sourced from reference TRBV19 and TRBJ1-1, is DGGITQSPKYLFRKEGQNVTLSCEQNLNHDAMYWYRQDPGQGLRLIYYSQIVNDFQKGDIAEGYSVSREKKESFPLTVTSAQKNPTAFYLCASSSGWTEAFFGQGTRLTVV.

The CDR3 loop is CASSLGGRGLMNTEAFF. The CDR3 coding sequence is TGTGCCAGCAGTTTAGGAGGGAGGGGACTTATGAACACTGAAGCTTTCTTT. The rearrangement links TRBV28 to TRBJ1-1, with D possibly TRBD1 on 5 matching bases. Germline loops: CDR1 MDHEN, CDR2 SYDVKM. The V gene lost 2 bases and the J gene lost 0 bases, with 16 bases spanning the gap. The CDR3 runs 17 residues.

The rearrangement links TRBV30 to TRBJ2-1, with no clear D. Germline CDR1 is GTSNPN and CDR2 is SVGIG (reference sequence). The CDR3 is 13 residues long. Trimming shortened V by 0 bases and J by 15 bases, and 18 bases separated the two germline ends. The DNA of the CDR3 is TGTGCCTGGAGTGTAACCTGGCAATCTTTTTCGTTCTTC. Amino acids: CAWSVTWQSFSFF.